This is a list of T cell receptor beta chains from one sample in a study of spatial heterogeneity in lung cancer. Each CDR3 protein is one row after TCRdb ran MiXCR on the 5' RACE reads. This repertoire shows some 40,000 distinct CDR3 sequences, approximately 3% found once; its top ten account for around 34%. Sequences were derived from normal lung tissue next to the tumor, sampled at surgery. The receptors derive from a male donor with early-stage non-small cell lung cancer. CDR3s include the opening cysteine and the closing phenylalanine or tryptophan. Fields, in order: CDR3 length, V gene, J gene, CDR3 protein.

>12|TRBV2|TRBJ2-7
CASKEQSYEQYF
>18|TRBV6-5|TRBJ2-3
CASSYSIPSGREGDTQYF
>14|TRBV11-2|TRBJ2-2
CASRVEVNTGELFF
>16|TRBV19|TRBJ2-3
CASSILTDLTSDTQYF
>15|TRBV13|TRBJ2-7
CASSTRTGGAHEQYF
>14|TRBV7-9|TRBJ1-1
CASSLVAREPEAFF
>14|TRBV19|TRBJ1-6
CASSNPEVASPLHF
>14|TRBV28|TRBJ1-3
CASTLAGSGNTIYF
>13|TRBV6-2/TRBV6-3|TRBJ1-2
CASRTGSHYGYTF
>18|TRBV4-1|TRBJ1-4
CASSQEGGGFATNEKLFF
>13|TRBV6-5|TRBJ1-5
CASSLRRDQPQHF
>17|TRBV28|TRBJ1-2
CASSFRGIKGRAYGYTF
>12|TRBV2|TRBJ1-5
CASSYSNQPQHF
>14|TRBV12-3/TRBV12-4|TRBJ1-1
CASSPGHQNTEAFF
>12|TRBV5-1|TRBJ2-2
CASSLGSWELFF
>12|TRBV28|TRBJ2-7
CASSLPHYEQYF
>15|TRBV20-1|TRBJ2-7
CSAGSMGASSYEQYF
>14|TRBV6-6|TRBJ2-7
CASSYSADSYEQYF
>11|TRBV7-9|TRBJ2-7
CASSPGREQYF
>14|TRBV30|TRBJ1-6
CAWSGAGSNSPLHF
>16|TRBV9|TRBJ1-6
CASSPSAGRGDSPLHF
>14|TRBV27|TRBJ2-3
CASSSDYAYDTQYF
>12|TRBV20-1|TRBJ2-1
CSARAGHDEQFF
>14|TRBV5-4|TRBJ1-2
CASSLDGQVYGYTF
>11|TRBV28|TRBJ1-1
CASSLYTEAFF
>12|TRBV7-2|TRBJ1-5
CASSFGPSAQHF
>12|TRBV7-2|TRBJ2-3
CASSFDQGTQYF
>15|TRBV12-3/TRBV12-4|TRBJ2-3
CASSLRGPSTDTQYF
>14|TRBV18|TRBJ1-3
CASSPPHSGNTIYF
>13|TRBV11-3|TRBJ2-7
CASSLGRTYEQYF
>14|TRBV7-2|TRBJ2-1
CASLTSGSYNEQFF
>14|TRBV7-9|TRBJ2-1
CASSLTQDRAEQFF
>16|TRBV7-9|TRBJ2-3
CASSLGASQGTDTQYF
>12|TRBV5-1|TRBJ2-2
CASSRNTGELFF
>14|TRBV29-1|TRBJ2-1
CSATGGARDNEQFF
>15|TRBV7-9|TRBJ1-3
CASGQRGGSGNTIYF
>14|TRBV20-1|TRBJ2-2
CSAKPGENTGELFF
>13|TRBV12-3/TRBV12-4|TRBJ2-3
CASSLGVGDTQYF
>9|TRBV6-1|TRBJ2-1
CARGNEQFF
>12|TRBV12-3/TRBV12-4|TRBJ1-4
CASSPQNEKLFF
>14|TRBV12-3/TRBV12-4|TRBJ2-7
CASSPRTVPYEQYF